The 23 T cell receptor beta chains below all came from one sample that was sequenced in a study of blood T cell repertoires in COVID-19. Measured with immunoSEQ multiplex PCR; TCRdb has only the in-frame clones, and not every one. The table records tens of thousands of clones, about 80% of them present only once. Material: peripheral blood. The receptors originated from a woman in her fifties or sixties with acute or convalescent COVID-19.

The rearrangement uses TRBV7-2 and TRBJ2-7, with unresolved D. V was cut by 1 base and J by 5 bases, with 12 bases left in between. The CDR3 has 14 amino acids. Germline CDR1 SGHTA, CDR2 FQGNSA. The CDR3 here is CASSLGFGGDEQYF. The CDR3 region has the DNA TGTGCCAGCAGCTTAGGGTTTGGCGGCGACGAGCAGTACTTC.

The gene calls are TRBV7-2 and TRBJ1-2; D unclear. The V gene's germline CDR1 is SGHTA and CDR2 FQGNSA. V lost 2 bases to trimming and J lost 4 bases, with 11 bases between them. The CDR3 is 14 residues long. In nucleotides, the CDR3 is TGTGCCAGCAGCTTATTACAGACCCTCTATGGCTACACCTTC. This translates into CASSLLQTLYGYTF.

The chain combines TRBV5-1 with TRBJ1-2; D gene unclear. This CDR3 comprises 16 residues. Per germline, CDR1 SGHRS and CDR2 YFSETQ. V was cut by 0 bases and J by 3 bases, with 15 bases left in between. The CDR3 region is CASSLVLGDMDYGYTF. As DNA, the CDR3 is TGCGCCAGCAGCTTGGTTCTTGGTGACATGGACTATGGCTACACCTTC.

The V and J genes are TRBV9 and TRBJ2-1, with D unresolved. The germline V and J ends were trimmed by 6 bases and 5 bases, with 9 bases remaining between them. The germline CDR1 and CDR2 sequences are SGDLS and YYNGEE. The CDR3 sequence is 12 residues long. CDR3 sequence reads: CASIPGDNEQFF. The CDR3 region has the DNA TGTGCCAGCATCCCGGGTGACAATGAGCAGTTCTTC.

The chain joins TRBV19 to TRBJ2-1, with TRBD2 matching over 10 bases. V shed 3 bases and J 8 bases; nucleotides not matched to a gene: 4. The CDR3 covers 14 residues. The germline V gene encodes CDR1 LNHDA and CDR2 SQIVND (reference sequence). CDR3 region: CASSILAGAYEQFF. As DNA, the CDR3 is TGTGCCAGTAGTATCCTAGCGGGGGCCTATGAGCAGTTCTTC.

V gene TRBV6-5 combines with J gene TRBJ2-7; possible D gene TRBD1, 5 bases. Germline CDR1 is MNHEY and CDR2 is SVGAGI. The CDR3 length is 14 residues. The ends were cut back, 6 bases at V and 0 bases at J, with 12 bases in the middle. DNA of the CDR3: TGTGCCAGCAGGGAGACAGCTTCCTCCTACGAGCAGTACTTC. Encoded protein: CASRETASSYEQYF.

This chain connects TRBV6-5 to TRBJ2-7; tentative D call: TRBD1 (5 bases). The CDR3 is 11 residues long. V dropped 6 bases and J dropped 4 bases, with 7 bases sitting between them. Germline assignment: CDR1 MNHEY and CDR2 SVGAGI. The CDR3 spells CASRDNYEQYF. CDR3 coding DNA: TGTGCCAGCAGGGACAATTACGAGCAGTACTTC.

The V and J genes are TRBV5-1 and TRBJ1-4, with D tentatively TRBD1 (6 bases). CDR1 is SGHRS, CDR2 YFSETQ, per germline. The V end was cut by 4 bases, the J end by 4 bases, with 11 bases between. The CDR3 is made up of 14 amino acids. The CDR3 DNA follows: TGCGCCAGCAGCGCAGACAGGAGTAATGAAAAACTGTTTTTT. Translation gives CASSADRSNEKLFF.

V and J are TRBV19 and TRBJ2-1; 9 bases fit TRBD1. The ends lost 4 bases at V and 7 bases at J; junction bases unmatched: 8. The CDR3 sequence is 15 residues long. Germline lookup yields CDR1 LNHDA and CDR2 SQIVND (reference sequence). In nucleotides, the CDR3 is TGTGCCAGTAGTACGAGGCCGGGACAGGGAAATGAGCAGTTCTTC. Translated: CASSTRPGQGNEQFF.

This clone occurred a few times. The J gene is TRBJ1-2, the V gene TRBV10-1, with no clear D. Trimming removed 5 bases from V and 4 bases from J, with 11 bases in between. This CDR3 has 13 amino acids. The germline V gene encodes CDR1 WNHNN and CDR2 SYGVQD (reference sequence). In DNA form, the CDR3 reads TGCGCCAGCAGTCGGGCCGGGAGCTATGGCTACACCTTC. Residues: CASSRAGSYGYTF.

The rearrangement uses TRBV6-2 or TRBV6-3 and TRBJ1-5; 10 bases match TRBD1. This CDR3 is built from 19 residues. Trimming cost V 0 bases and J 0 bases; bases outside gene matches: 8. From germline, CDR1 is MNHEY and CDR2 SVGEGT. DNA for the CDR3: TGTGCCAGCAGTTACTCTTCCGGGACAGGGGACTATAGCAATCAGCCCCAGCATTTT. This codes for CASSYSSGTGDYSNQPQHF.

V is TRBV18 and J is TRBJ1-1; the D is unclear. In germline, CDR1 is KGHSH, CDR2 LQKENI. Trimming removed 6 bases from V and 4 bases from J, with 15 bases in between. The CDR3 has 14 residues. The DNA of the CDR3 is TGTGCCAGCTCTGCGGGCATCTCGGGCACTGAAGCTTTCTTT. It specifies CASSAGISGTEAFF.

This chain connects TRBV4-1 to TRBJ2-3; TRBD1 aligns across 9 bases. The CDR3 is 15 amino acids. V lost 2 bases to trimming and J lost 6 bases; unmatched junction nucleotides: 6. Germline V gene lookup returns CDR1 MGHRA and CDR2 YSYEKL. The CDR3 DNA follows: TGCGCCAGCAGCCAAAGGGGACAGGGCCCGGATACGCAGTATTTT. This sequence encodes CASSQRGQGPDTQYF.

V gene TRBV15 combines with J gene TRBJ1-1; 8 bases are shared with TRBD1. The CDR3 runs 15 residues. Germline loops: CDR1 LNHNV, CDR2 YYDKDF (reference sequence). V trimming: 1 base; J trimming: 4 bases; junction bases outside the gene matches: 5. CDR3 in DNA: TGTGCCACCAGCAGAGGACAGGGGCTGGGCACTGAAGCTTTCTTT. It translates to CATSRGQGLGTEAFF.

The V and J genes are TRBV2 and TRBJ2-7; D is possibly TRBD1 (6 bases). Deletions cut 7 bases from V and 5 bases from J, with 21 bases between. The CDR3 spans 15 residues. CDR1 SNHLY and CDR2 FYNNEI come from the germline V gene. DNA of the CDR3: TGTGCCAGCACCGAGGGGGTCGTGAGAGGGAACGAGCAGTACTTC. This codes for CASTEGVVRGNEQYF.

This clone has only one observation. This sequence joins TRBV29-1 and TRBJ2-7, with D maybe TRBD1 (7 bases). Germline CDR1 SQVTM, CDR2 ANQGSEA. Between the trimmed V and J ends, which lost 8 bases and 2 bases, there was a span of 16 bases. The CDR3 extends over 13 amino acids. DNA for the CDR3: TGCAGCTTCGGGGGACAGACACCCTACGAGCAGTACTTC. It codes for CSFGGQTPYEQYF.

V and J are TRBV5-1 and TRBJ2-7; TRBD1 might be the D (6 bases). CDR1 SGHRS and CDR2 YFSETQ come from the germline V gene. Trimming shortened V by 0 bases and J by 2 bases, and 9 bases separated the two germline ends. This CDR3 comprises 14 residues. The CDR3 is CASSLAQGTYEQYF. The CDR3 DNA reads TGCGCCAGCAGCTTGGCGCAGGGGACCTACGAGCAGTACTTC.

This clone was found once. The rearrangement joins TRBV10-1 to TRBJ2-7; perhaps TRBD2 as D (6 bases). Deletions cut 9 bases from V and 2 bases from J, with 11 bases between. The CDR3 spans 12 residues. Looked up from germline, CDR1 is WNHNN and CDR2 is SYGVQD (reference sequence). The CDR3 DNA sequence: TGCGCCAGAGGGGACTTAACCTACGAGCAGTACTTC. Protein sequence: CARGDLTYEQYF.

In its sample, this clone was seen a few times. The J gene is TRBJ1-2, the V gene TRBV15; the match to TRBD1 covers 8 bases. The germline gives CDR1 LNHNV, CDR2 YYDKDF (reference sequence). V gave up 4 bases and J gave up 3 bases; unmatched junction bases: 1. CDR3 length: 13 amino acids. Here the CDR3 DNA reads TGTGCCACCAGCAAACAGGGGGACTATGGCTACACCTTC. Residues: CATSKQGDYGYTF.

The chain has TRBV24-1 and TRBJ1-6, with a tentative D call TRBD1 (5 bases). Trimming left V 5 bases short and J 4 bases short, with 14 bases between. Looked up from germline, CDR1 is KGHDR and CDR2 is SFDVKD. This CDR3 region has 16 residues. CDR3 coding DNA: TGTGCCACCAGTGGGACCGCAGGGCGATATAATTCACCCCTCCACTTT. Amino acid sequence: CATSGTAGRYNSPLHF.

The chain combines TRBV9 with TRBJ2-1; a weak D match, TRBD2 (6 bases). V lost 2 bases and J lost 6, with 15 bases in between. The CDR3 covers 15 residues. Germline V gene sequence: CDR1 SGDLS, CDR2 YYNGEE. CDR3 protein: CASSVVPTTSNEQFF. The DNA of the CDR3 is TGTGCCAGCAGCGTTGTCCCGACGACTAGCAATGAGCAGTTCTTC.

The count of this clone is one. The V and J genes are TRBV6-5 and TRBJ1-1; tentative D call: TRBD1 (6 bases). The CDR3 contains 13 residues. V was cut by 4 bases and J by 6 bases, with 12 bases left in between. The V gene's germline CDR1 is MNHEY and CDR2 SVGAGI. The CDR3 loop reads CASSSGTRSEAFF. CDR3 in DNA: TGTGCCAGCAGTTCCGGGACAAGATCTGAAGCTTTCTTT.

This clone turned up a few times. The V and J genes are TRBV11-1 and TRBJ1-2, with D perhaps matching TRBD1 (6 bases). Germline CDR1 reads SGHAT; CDR2 reads FQDESV (reference sequence). Trimming took off 5 bases at V and 2 bases at J, with 9 bases between the two ends. This CDR3 contains 13 residues. In DNA, the CDR3 is TGTGCCAGCAGCGAAACAGGGAACTATGGCTACACCTTC. Translation gives CASSETGNYGYTF.